Below, 29 T cell receptor beta chains from the same sample are listed, as sequenced in a study of blood T cell repertoires in COVID-19. TCRdb keeps only in-frame clones here, not all; method: immunoSEQ multiplex PCR. The data contain about 210,000 clones, about 83% of them seen just once; the ten biggest clones take up 6% to 8.5%. Material for sequencing was peripheral blood. Receptor source: a woman in her fifties or sixties with active or convalescent COVID-19.

This chain joins TRBV5-1 and TRBJ1-4; 7 nucleotides align to TRBD1. Germline assignment: CDR1 SGHRS and CDR2 YFSETQ. The CDR3 is 15 residues long. The junction had 7 bases not matched to a gene; V was cut back by 4 bases and J by 4 bases. CDR3 protein: CASSQAGTDNEKLFF. As DNA, the CDR3 is TGCGCCAGCAGCCAAGCCGGGACAGATAATGAAAAACTGTTTTTT.

The V gene is TRBV11-2, the J gene TRBJ2-1; TRBD1 matches at 11 bases. The junction had 10 bases not matched to a gene; V was cut back by 4 bases and J by 5 bases. This CDR3 comprises 17 residues. Germline assignment: CDR1 SGHAT and CDR2 FQNNGV. The CDR3 bases are TGTGCCAGCAGCTCCCGGCCCCCGGGACAGGGGGACAATGAGCAGTTCTTC. Its translation is CASSSRPPGQGDNEQFF. The whole variable domain, remainder taken from reference TRBV11-2 and TRBJ2-1, is EAGVAQSPRYKIIEKRQSVAFWCNPISGHATLYWYQQILGQGPKLLIQFQNNGVVDDSQLPKDRFSAERLKGVDSTLKIQPAKLEDSAVYLCASSSRPPGQGDNEQFFGPGTRLTVL.

The chain couples TRBV20-1 to TRBJ1-1, with D perhaps matching TRBD1 (6 bases). CDR1 and CDR2 (germline): DFQATT, SNEGSKA (reference sequence). The CDR3 runs 11 residues. The CDR3 here is CRGAWGTEAFF. For the CDR3, the DNA is TGCAGGGGGGCCTGGGGGACTGAAGCTTTCTTT.

V usage is TRBV6-5 and J usage is TRBJ1-1, with a tentative D call TRBD1 (5 bases). The germline CDR1 and CDR2 sequences are MNHEY and SVGAGI. Trimming took off 0 bases at V and 0 bases at J, with 8 bases between the two ends. This CDR3 contains 15 residues. CDR3 coding DNA: TGTGCCAGCAGTTACTCGAGGACACTGAACACTGAAGCTTTCTTT. This translates into CASSYSRTLNTEAFF.

This clone occurred a few times. In DNA, the CDR3 is TGTGCTAGTGTTTATAGCGGGGGGGCCCCCAATGAGCAGTTCTTC. It encodes CASVYSGGAPNEQFF. This chain joins TRBV12-5 and TRBJ2-1, with TRBD2 identical over 11 bases. The CDR3 totals 15 residues. Germline trimming cut 7 bases from V and 6 bases from J; bases unmatched to any gene: 8. CDR1 LGHNT and CDR2 FRNRAP come from the germline V gene.

This chain joins TRBV19 and TRBJ2-2; D unresolved. V was shortened by 3 bases and J by 0 bases, with 11 bases between the two germline ends. The CDR3 consists of 16 residues. The V gene's germline CDR1 is LNHDA and CDR2 SQIVND (reference sequence). CDR3 nucleotides: TGTGCCAGTAGTATGCTCTCAACTTCGAACACCGGGGAGCTGTTTTTT. The encoded protein is CASSMLSTSNTGELFF.

The chain links TRBV4-1 to TRBJ2-3; possibly TRBD2 for D (6 bases). Deletions cut 0 bases from V and 8 bases from J, with 15 bases between. This CDR3 has 15 residues. Looked up from germline, CDR1 is MGHRA and CDR2 is YSYEKL. Written as DNA, the CDR3 is TGCGCCAGCAGCCAAGATAGCGTCCCCGGGGGTACGCAGTATTTT. Translating gives CASSQDSVPGGTQYF.

The rearrangement joins TRBV13 to TRBJ2-1; 10 nucleotides align to TRBD1. Trimming at V came to 4 bases and at J to 6 bases, leaving 6 bases not matched to a gene. The CDR3 has 15 amino acids. Looked up from germline, CDR1 is PRHDT and CDR2 is FYEKMQ (reference sequence). This CDR3 reads CASSSGQGDGNEQFF. CDR3 in DNA: TGTGCCAGCAGCTCCGGACAGGGGGACGGCAATGAGCAGTTCTTC. Full variable domain (rest looked up from reference TRBV13 and TRBJ2-1): AAGVIQSPRHLIKEKRETATLKCYPIPRHDTVYWYQQGPGQDPQFLISFYEKMQSDKGSIPDRFSAQQFSDYHSELNMSSLELGDSALYFCASSSGQGDGNEQFFGPGTRLTVL.

CDR3 loop: CASSSLGGGNTDTQYF. CDR3 sequence (DNA): TGTGCCAGCAGTTCCCTCGGGGGGGGAAACACAGATACGCAGTATTTT. The chain joins TRBV27 to TRBJ2-3, with 8 bases that match TRBD2. CDR3 length: 16 amino acids. Germline CDR1 is MNHEY and CDR2 is SMNVEV (reference sequence). The V and J ends lost 4 bases and 2 bases, in that order; junction bases with no gene match: 8.

The chain carries TRBV5-5 and TRBJ2-7; no definite D call. In germline, CDR1 is SGHKS, CDR2 YYEKEE (reference sequence). Trimming pared 0 bases from V and 3 bases from J, leaving 10 bases between. The CDR3 consists of 14 residues. The DNA for the CDR3 is TGTGCCAGCAGCTTGGCCATAACATACTACGAGCAGTACTTC. Amino acid sequence: CASSLAITYYEQYF.

V is TRBV2 and J is TRBJ2-2; D ambiguous. The germline V gene has CDR1 SNHLY and CDR2 FYNNEI. Trimming cost V 8 bases and J 0 bases, with 13 bases left between them. CDR3 size: 15 residues. This CDR3 is CASLAFQANTGELFF. Written as DNA, the CDR3 is TGTGCCAGCCTGGCCTTCCAAGCGAACACCGGGGAGCTGTTTTTT.

The CDR3 nucleotides read TGTGCCAGCAGCTTAGGGGACAGGGGCGACACTGAAGCTTTCTTT. Protein sequence: CASSLGDRGDTEAFF. The V gene is TRBV7-9, the J gene TRBJ1-1, with 10 bases identical to TRBD1. The V gene end was trimmed by 1 base and the J gene end by 3 bases; junction bases not matched to a gene: 2. Per germline, CDR1 SEHNR and CDR2 FQNEAQ (reference sequence). The CDR3 is 15 residues long.

This clone has just one count. The V call is TRBV3-1 (or the pseudogene TRBV3-2), the J call TRBJ2-1, with TRBD2 matching 8 bases. From germline, CDR1 is LGHDT and CDR2 YNNKEL (reference sequence). CDR3 length equals 21 residues. The junction had 19 bases not matched to a gene; V was cut back by 3 bases and J by 0 bases. CDR3 sequence (DNA): TGTGCCAGCAGCCACCCAAGGGTAGCGGGGCCTACTTCAAGCTCCTACAATGAGCAGTTCTTC. Encoded protein: CASSHPRVAGPTSSSYNEQFF.

V is TRBV27 and J is TRBJ1-4, with D possibly TRBD1 on 6 matching bases. V lost 2 bases and J lost 7, with 14 bases in between. This CDR3 spans 15 amino acids. Germline CDR1 is MNHEY and CDR2 is SMNVEV (reference sequence). This CDR3 reads CASSLMGARGEKLFF. The CDR3 coding sequence is TGTGCCAGCAGTTTAATGGGGGCTAGGGGTGAAAAACTGTTTTTT.

This rearrangement joins TRBV5-1 to TRBJ2-1; 8 nucleotides align to TRBD2. The junction had 6 bases not matched to a gene; V was cut back by 3 bases and J by 4 bases. Germline CDR1 SGHRS, CDR2 YFSETQ. The CDR3 runs 15 residues. The CDR3 coding sequence is TGCGCCAGCAGCTGGGGACTAGGGGGATACAATGAGCAGTTCTTC. This codes for CASSWGLGGYNEQFF.

The chain links TRBV18 to TRBJ2-6; a possible D gene is TRBD1 (6 bases). The germline CDR1 and CDR2 sequences are KGHSH and LQKENI. This CDR3 has 14 amino acids. Deletions cut 8 bases from V and 4 bases from J, with 12 bases between. The CDR3 DNA reads as TGTGCCAGCGGAACAGGGACCGGGGCCAACGTCCTGACTTTC. As protein: CASGTGTGANVLTF.

The V call is TRBV12-3 or TRBV12-4, the J call TRBJ1-2; D call uncertain. The CDR3 is made up of 13 amino acids. The germline V and J ends were trimmed by 7 bases and 4 bases, with 13 bases remaining between them. The CDR3: CASTRGSFYGYTF. The CDR3 DNA sequence: TGTGCCAGCACCCGAGGCAGCTTCTATGGCTACACCTTC.

The chain is built from TRBV11-2 and TRBJ1-4, with 8 bases that match TRBD1. CDR1 is SGHAT, CDR2 FQNNGV, per germline. The CDR3 sequence is 15 residues long. Unmatched junction bases numbered 10, after V lost 5 bases and J lost 8 bases. The CDR3 is CASSIRQGSREKLFF. The DNA of the CDR3 is TGTGCCAGCAGCATCAGACAGGGGTCGCGGGAAAAACTGTTTTTT.

The V and J genes are TRBV6-5 and TRBJ1-2, with 10 positions matching TRBD1. The CDR3 runs 13 residues. From germline, CDR1 is MNHEY and CDR2 SVGAGI. The V gene end was trimmed by 10 bases and the J gene end by 7 bases; junction bases not matched to a gene: 9. The CDR3 nucleotides read TGTGCCATCGTGGGGACAGGGGAAGGTGGCTACACCTTC. Protein product: CAIVGTGEGGYTF.

The rearrangement links TRBV24-1 to TRBJ2-1; 7 bases are shared with TRBD2. CDR1 is KGHDR, CDR2 SFDVKD, per germline. After removal of 3 bases from V and 0 bases from J, the junction contained 7 bases not matched to a gene. CDR3 size: 17 residues. The CDR3 here is CATSDAEAGPSYNEQFF. The CDR3 DNA is TGTGCCACCAGTGATGCCGAAGCGGGGCCCTCCTACAATGAGCAGTTCTTC.

The V gene is TRBV5-1, the J gene TRBJ1-5; D perhaps matches TRBD1 (5 bases). CDR3 size: 15 residues. The germline CDR1 and CDR2 sequences are SGHRS and YFSETQ. With 4 bases removed from V and 3 bases from J, the gap between germline ends came to 14 bases. The CDR3 reads CASSPSGGFNQPQHF. The CDR3 nucleotides read TGCGCCAGCAGCCCGAGCGGGGGTTTCAATCAGCCCCAGCATTTT. Drawing the rest from reference TRBV5-1 and TRBJ1-5, the complete variable domain is KAGVTQTPRYLIKTRGQQVTLSCSPISGHRSVSWYQQTPGQGLQFLFEYFSETQRNKGNFPGRFSGRQFSNSRSEMNVSTLELGDSALYLCASSPSGGFNQPQHFGDGTRLSIL.

This clone was picked up a small number of times. This chain uses TRBV6-5 with TRBJ1-1; D might be TRBD1 (5 bases). This CDR3 has 13 amino acids. The V and J ends lost 6 bases and 3 bases respectively, with 11 bases between them. The germline gives CDR1 MNHEY, CDR2 SVGAGI. CDR3 residues: CASRDRGYTEAFF. The CDR3 DNA sequence: TGTGCCAGCAGGGACCGGGGGTACACTGAAGCTTTCTTT.

This clone showed up just once. This chain connects TRBV5-4 to TRBJ1-1; TRBD1 agrees at 9 bases. The CDR3 has 14 residues. The germline V gene has CDR1 SGHNT and CDR2 YYREEE (reference sequence). Unmatched junction bases numbered 3, after V lost 3 bases and J lost 3 bases. CDR3 DNA sequence: TGTGCCAGCAGCTCTGACAGGGGGGACACTGAAGCTTTCTTT. It is translated as CASSSDRGDTEAFF.

The CDR3 loop is CASTLDKNTEAFF. As DNA, the CDR3 is TGTGCCAGCACATTGGACAAGAACACTGAAGCTTTCTTT. This chain links TRBV7-8 with TRBJ1-1, with a weak D call TRBD1 (5 bases). Trimming took 7 bases from V and 1 from J, leaving 10 bases between them. Germline assignment: CDR1 SGHVS and CDR2 FQNEAQ. There are 13 residues in the CDR3.

This chain links TRBV7-3 with TRBJ2-1, with 7 bases that match TRBD2. The CDR3 covers 16 residues. Trimming cost V 2 bases and J 0 bases; bases outside gene matches: 4. The germline V gene encodes CDR1 SGHTA and CDR2 FQGTGA. CDR3 sequence reads: CASSLQGGSSYNEQFF. The CDR3 nucleotides are TGTGCCAGCAGCTTACAGGGCGGGAGCTCCTACAATGAGCAGTTCTTC.

This clone was detected only once. The chain carries TRBV2 and TRBJ2-2; unclear D gene. Between the trimmed V and J ends, which lost 7 bases and 2 bases, there was a span of 8 bases. The CDR3 has 13 amino acids. Germline V CDR1 and CDR2: SNHLY, FYNNEI. For the CDR3, the DNA is TGTGCCAGCACGTTACTCAACACCGGGGAGCTGTTTTTT. Its protein is CASTLLNTGELFF. The entire variable domain, with the rest obtained from reference TRBV2 and TRBJ2-2, is as follows: EPEVTQTPSHQVTQMGQEVILRCVPISNHLYFYWYRQILGQKVEFLVSFYNNEISEKSEIFDDQFSVERPDGSNFTLKIRSTKLEDSAMYFCASTLLNTGELFFGEGSRLTVL.

CDR3 loop: CASSPGQGLHTNEKLFF. The CDR3, as DNA: TGCGCCAGCAGCCCAGGACAGGGCCTTCACACTAATGAAAAACTGTTTTTT. This chain uses TRBV5-1 with TRBJ1-4, with 8 bases matching TRBD1. The CDR3 extends over 17 amino acids. The germline CDR1 and CDR2 sequences are SGHRS and YFSETQ. J was trimmed by 2 bases and V by 4 bases; bases with no gene match: 10.

In this sample, this clone turned up once. The gene calls are TRBV3-1 (or the pseudogene TRBV3-2) and TRBJ1-4; D uncertain. The germline V and J ends were trimmed by 5 bases and 5 bases, with 15 bases remaining between them. CDR1 and CDR2 from the germline V gene are LGHDT and YNNKEL (reference sequence). The CDR3 covers 15 residues. CDR3 loop: CASSKRPGGNEKLFF. CDR3 nucleotides: TGTGCCAGCAGCAAACGACCAGGCGGGAATGAAAAACTGTTTTTT.

The chain has TRBV2 and TRBJ2-5, with D tentatively TRBD2 (6 bases). V lost 6 bases and J 7 bases, leaving 18 bases between the germline ends. The CDR3 sequence is 14 residues long. Germline values: CDR1 SNHLY, CDR2 FYNNEI. Written as DNA, the CDR3 is TGTGCCAGCAGATGGGCAGGGCCCGGGGGGACCCAGTACTTC. Translated: CASRWAGPGGTQYF.